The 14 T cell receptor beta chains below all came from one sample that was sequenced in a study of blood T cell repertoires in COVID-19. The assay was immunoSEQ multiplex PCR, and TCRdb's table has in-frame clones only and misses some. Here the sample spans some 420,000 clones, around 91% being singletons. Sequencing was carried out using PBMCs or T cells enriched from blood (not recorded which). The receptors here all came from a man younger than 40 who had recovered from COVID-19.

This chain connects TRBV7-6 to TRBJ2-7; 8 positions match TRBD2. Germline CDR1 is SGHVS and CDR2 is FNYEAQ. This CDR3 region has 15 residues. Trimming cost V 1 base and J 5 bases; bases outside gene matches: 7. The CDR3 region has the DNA TGTGCCAGCAGCTTAGAGAGCGGGAGAACCCACGAGCAGTACTTC. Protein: CASSLESGRTHEQYF.

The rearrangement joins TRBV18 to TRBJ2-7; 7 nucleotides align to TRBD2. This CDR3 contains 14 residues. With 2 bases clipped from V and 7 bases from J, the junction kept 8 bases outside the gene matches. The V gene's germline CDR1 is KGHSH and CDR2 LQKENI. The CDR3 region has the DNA TGTGCCAGCTCACCAGGAGTAACGGGGGGAGAGCAGTACTTC. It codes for CASSPGVTGGEQYF.

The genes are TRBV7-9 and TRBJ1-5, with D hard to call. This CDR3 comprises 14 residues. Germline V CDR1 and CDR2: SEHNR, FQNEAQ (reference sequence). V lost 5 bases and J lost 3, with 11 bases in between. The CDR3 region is CASSGHGTNQPQHF. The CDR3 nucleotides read TGTGCCAGCAGCGGGCATGGAACCAATCAGCCCCAGCATTTT.

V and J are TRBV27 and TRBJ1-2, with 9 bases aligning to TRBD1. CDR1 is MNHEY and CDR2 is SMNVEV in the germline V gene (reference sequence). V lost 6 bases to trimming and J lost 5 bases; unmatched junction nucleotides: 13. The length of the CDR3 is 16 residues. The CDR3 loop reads CASSRTSGQGWYGYTF. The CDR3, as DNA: TGTGCCAGCAGCCGCACCTCGGGACAGGGCTGGTATGGCTACACCTTC.

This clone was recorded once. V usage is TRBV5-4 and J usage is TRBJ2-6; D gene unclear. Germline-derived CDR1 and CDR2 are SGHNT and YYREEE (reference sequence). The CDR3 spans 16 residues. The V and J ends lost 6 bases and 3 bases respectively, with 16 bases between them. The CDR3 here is CASTNGPSHGANVLTF. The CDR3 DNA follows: TGTGCCAGCACCAATGGGCCCTCTCATGGGGCCAACGTCCTGACTTTC.

CDR3 bases: TGTGCCATCACCGGACTAGCTAATACGCAGTATTTT. It specifies CAITGLANTQYF. The gene calls are TRBV10-3 and TRBJ2-3, with TRBD2 matching 8 bases. Trimming took 7 bases from V and 7 from J; bases not matched to a gene: 4. The CDR3 consists of 12 residues. The germline gives CDR1 ENHRY, CDR2 SYGVKD.

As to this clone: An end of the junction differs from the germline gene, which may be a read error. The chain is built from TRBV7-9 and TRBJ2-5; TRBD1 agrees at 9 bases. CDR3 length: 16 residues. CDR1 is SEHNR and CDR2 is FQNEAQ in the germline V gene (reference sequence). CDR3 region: CASSLAHTGGGETQYF. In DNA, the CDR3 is TGTGCCAGCAGCCTAGCTCATACAGGGGGCGGCGAGACCCAGTACTTC.

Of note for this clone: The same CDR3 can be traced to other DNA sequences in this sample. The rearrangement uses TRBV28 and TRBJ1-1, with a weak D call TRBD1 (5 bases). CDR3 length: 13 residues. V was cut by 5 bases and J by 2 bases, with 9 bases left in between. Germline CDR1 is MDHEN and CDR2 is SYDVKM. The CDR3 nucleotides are TGTGCCAGCAGTCTGGGGGGTAACACTGAAGCTTTCTTT. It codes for CASSLGGNTEAFF.

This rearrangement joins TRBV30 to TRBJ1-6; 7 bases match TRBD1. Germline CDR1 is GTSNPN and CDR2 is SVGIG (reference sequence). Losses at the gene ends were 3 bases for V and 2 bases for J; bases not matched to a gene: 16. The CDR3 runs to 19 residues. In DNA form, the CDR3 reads TGTGCCTGGAGGGAGCGCGGGACAGAGTTTGGACCCTATAATTCACCCCTCCACTTT. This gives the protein CAWRERGTEFGPYNSPLHF.

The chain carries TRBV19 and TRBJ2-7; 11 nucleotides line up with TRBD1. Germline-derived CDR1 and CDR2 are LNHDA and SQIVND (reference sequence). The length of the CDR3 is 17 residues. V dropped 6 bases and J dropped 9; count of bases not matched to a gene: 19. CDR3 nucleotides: TGTGCCAGTAGCGATCACCATACCGGGACAGGGGGGAGTAGGCAGTACTTC. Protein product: CASSDHHTGTGGSRQYF.

DNA of the CDR3: TGTGCCAGCAGTTTCGGGGGACTAAACACCGGGGAGCTGTTTTTT. This codes for CASSFGGLNTGELFF. The chain joins TRBV28 to TRBJ2-2; TRBD2 matches 7 bases. Germline V lookup: CDR1 MDHEN, CDR2 SYDVKM. The CDR3 has 15 amino acids. V lost 3 bases and J lost 2; bases outside the gene matches: 3.

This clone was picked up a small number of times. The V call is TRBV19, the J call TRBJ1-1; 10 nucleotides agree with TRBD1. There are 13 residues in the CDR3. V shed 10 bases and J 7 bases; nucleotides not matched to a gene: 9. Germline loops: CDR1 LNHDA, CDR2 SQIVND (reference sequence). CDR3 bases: TGTGCCACCCAGGACAGGGGGTTTGGTGAAGCTTTCTTT. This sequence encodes CATQDRGFGEAFF.

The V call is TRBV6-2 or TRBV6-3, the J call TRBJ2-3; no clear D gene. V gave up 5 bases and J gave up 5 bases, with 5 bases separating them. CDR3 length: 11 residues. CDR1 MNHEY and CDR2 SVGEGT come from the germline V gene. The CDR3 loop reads CASSSQDTQYF. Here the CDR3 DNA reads TGTGCCAGCAGTAGCCAAGATACGCAGTATTTT.

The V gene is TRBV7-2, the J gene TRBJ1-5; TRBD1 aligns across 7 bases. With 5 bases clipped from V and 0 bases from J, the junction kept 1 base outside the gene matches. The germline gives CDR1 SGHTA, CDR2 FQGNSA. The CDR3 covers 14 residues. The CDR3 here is CASSQGDSNQPQHF. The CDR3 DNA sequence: TGTGCCAGCAGCCAGGGGGATAGCAATCAGCCCCAGCATTTT.